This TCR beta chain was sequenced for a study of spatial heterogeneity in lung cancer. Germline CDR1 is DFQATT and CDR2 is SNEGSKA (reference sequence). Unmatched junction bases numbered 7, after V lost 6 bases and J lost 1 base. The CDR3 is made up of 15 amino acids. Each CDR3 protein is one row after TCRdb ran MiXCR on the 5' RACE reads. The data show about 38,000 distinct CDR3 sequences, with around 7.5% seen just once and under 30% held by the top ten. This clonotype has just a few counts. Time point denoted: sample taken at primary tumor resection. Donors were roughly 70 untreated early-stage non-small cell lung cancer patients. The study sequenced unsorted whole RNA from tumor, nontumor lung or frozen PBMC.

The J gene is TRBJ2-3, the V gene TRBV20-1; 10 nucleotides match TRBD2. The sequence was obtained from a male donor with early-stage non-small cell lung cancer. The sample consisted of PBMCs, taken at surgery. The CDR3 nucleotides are TGCAGTGCACCTTTTAGCGGGGGGCGCACAGATACGCAGTATTTT. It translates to CSAPFSGGRTDTQYF.